The rows below give T cell receptor beta chains drawn from one sample of a study of shared clonotypes between healthy human individuals. Data came from immunoSEQ multiplex PCR; TCRdb stores just in-frame clones and leaves some out. The profile covers about 1.1 million clones, with approximately 80% appearing a single time and roughly 0.65% taken by the ten largest. The sequenced material came from memory CD4+ T cells from PBMCs. The source of these receptors is a man aged 18-30 years in good health. Some clones in this sample may be carry-over from other donors' samples. Each CDR3 is given with its conserved first and last residue. The D gene is left open where the match is weak. Only part of the rows carry a size: once, few, many, or a class if the clone is expanded.

clone_size: -; j_call: TRBJ1-2; v_call: TRBV19; d_call: -; cdr3_aa: CASSIPVGGYYGYTF; cdr3_nt: TGTGCCAGTAGTATTCCAGTGGGCGGATACTATGGCTACACCTTC
clone_size: -; j_call: TRBJ2-1; v_call: TRBV5-1; d_call: TRBD1; cdr3_aa: CASSPGQTTYNEQFF; cdr3_nt: TGCGCCAGCAGCCCGGGACAGACCACCTACAATGAGCAGTTCTTC
clone_size: -; j_call: TRBJ1-5; v_call: TRBV6-1; d_call: -; cdr3_aa: CASSERTRPALAQHF; cdr3_nt: TGTGCCAGCAGTGAAAGGACACGACCCGCCTTGGCCCAGCATTTT
clone_size: -; j_call: TRBJ1-1; v_call: TRBV5-1; d_call: -; cdr3_aa: CASSFAGPGNTEAFF; cdr3_nt: TGCGCCAGCAGCTTTGCGGGGCCAGGGAACACTGAAGCTTTCTTT
clone_size: -; j_call: TRBJ1-2; v_call: TRBV5-4; d_call: -; cdr3_aa: CASSRDNNYGYTF; cdr3_nt: TGTGCCAGCAGCCGGGACAACAACTATGGCTACACCTTC
clone_size: -; j_call: TRBJ1-5; v_call: TRBV27; d_call: TRBD1; cdr3_aa: CASSSGTGSHGPQHF; cdr3_nt: TGTGCCAGCAGTTCCGGGACAGGGTCCCATGGGCCCCAGCATTTT
clone_size: -; j_call: TRBJ1-3; v_call: TRBV9; d_call: -; cdr3_aa: CASSGDGRSGNTIYF; cdr3_nt: TGTGCCAGCAGCGGGGACGGACGCTCTGGAAACACCATATATTTT
clone_size: few; j_call: TRBJ1-2; v_call: TRBV7-2; d_call: TRBD1; cdr3_aa: CASSRNRQGARENYGYTF; cdr3_nt: TGTGCCAGCAGCCGAAACCGACAGGGGGCGAGGGAGAACTATGGCTACACCTTC
clone_size: few; j_call: TRBJ1-1; v_call: TRBV7-9; d_call: -; cdr3_aa: CASSQRHTEAFF; cdr3_nt: TGTGCCAGCAGCCAGCGGCACACTGAAGCTTTCTTT
clone_size: once; j_call: TRBJ2-1; v_call: TRBV7-3; d_call: -; cdr3_aa: CASSPRQGEQFF; cdr3_nt: TGTGCCAGCAGCCCGCGGCAAGGTGAGCAGTTCTTC
clone_size: -; j_call: TRBJ2-7; v_call: TRBV7-2; d_call: TRBD2; cdr3_aa: CASSIPTSGTYEQYF; cdr3_nt: TGTGCCAGCAGCATTCCGACTAGCGGAACCTACGAGCAGTACTTC
clone_size: -; j_call: TRBJ2-7; v_call: TRBV6-6; d_call: -; cdr3_aa: CASSEPARGEQYF; cdr3_nt: TGTGCCAGCTCGGAGCCGGCGAGGGGCGAGCAGTACTTC
clone_size: -; j_call: TRBJ1-5; v_call: TRBV7-2; d_call: TRBD1; cdr3_aa: CASSIKGAQQPQHF; cdr3_nt: TGTGCCAGCAGCATAAAGGGGGCGCAGCAGCCCCAGCATTTT
clone_size: -; j_call: TRBJ1-2; v_call: TRBV4-2; d_call: -; cdr3_aa: CASSPRERQGNMDGYTF; cdr3_nt: TGTGCCAGCAGTCCCCGGGAACGTCAAGGGAATATGGATGGCTACACCTTC
clone_size: -; j_call: TRBJ1-1; v_call: TRBV5-1; d_call: -; cdr3_aa: CASAQQLGPFTGAFF; cdr3_nt: TGCGCCAGCGCCCAGCAGCTTGGTCCTTTTACGGGGGCTTTCTTT
clone_size: -; j_call: TRBJ2-3; v_call: TRBV2; d_call: -; cdr3_aa: CASSSLGVSGDTQYF; cdr3_nt: TGTGCCAGCAGCTCCCTTGGGGTGTCAGGAGATACGCAGTATTTT
clone_size: -; j_call: TRBJ2-7; v_call: TRBV15; d_call: -; cdr3_aa: CATSRGTDSYEQYF; cdr3_nt: TGTGCCACCAGCAGAGGAACGGACTCCTACGAGCAGTACTTC
clone_size: -; j_call: TRBJ2-1; v_call: TRBV28; d_call: -; cdr3_aa: CASSSTRLLNEQFF; cdr3_nt: TGTGCCAGCAGTTCAACGAGGCTGCTCAATGAGCAGTTCTTC
clone_size: -; j_call: TRBJ1-2; v_call: TRBV6-5; d_call: -; cdr3_aa: CASSFDTNYGYTF; cdr3_nt: TGTGCCAGCAGCTTCGACACCAACTATGGCTACACCTTC
clone_size: -; j_call: TRBJ2-3; v_call: TRBV19; d_call: -; cdr3_aa: CASNSQGGTDTQYF; cdr3_nt: TGTGCCAGTAATTCCCAGGGTGGCACAGATACGCAGTATTTT
clone_size: -; j_call: TRBJ2-7; v_call: TRBV5-1; d_call: TRBD1; cdr3_aa: CASSSGTGGLGQYF; cdr3_nt: TGCGCCAGCAGCTCCGGGACAGGGGGCCTGGGGCAGTACTTC
clone_size: -; j_call: TRBJ2-7; v_call: TRBV30; d_call: -; cdr3_aa: CAWSVGQSNYEQYF; cdr3_nt: TGTGCCTGGAGTGTAGGGCAGAGTAATTACGAGCAGTACTTC
clone_size: -; j_call: TRBJ1-3; v_call: TRBV4-2; d_call: -; cdr3_aa: CASSQRTQAGNTIYF; cdr3_nt: TGTGCCAGCAGCCAGCGGACTCAGGCTGGAAACACCATATATTTT
clone_size: -; j_call: TRBJ2-3; v_call: TRBV19; d_call: TRBD2; cdr3_aa: CASSIRGRGLADSTDTQYF; cdr3_nt: TGTGCCAGTAGTATCCGGGGTCGGGGTCTAGCGGACAGCACAGATACGCAGTATTTT
clone_size: -; j_call: TRBJ2-7; v_call: TRBV10-3; d_call: -; cdr3_aa: CAISPGYNEQYF; cdr3_nt: TGTGCCATCAGCCCAGGGTACAACGAGCAGTACTTC